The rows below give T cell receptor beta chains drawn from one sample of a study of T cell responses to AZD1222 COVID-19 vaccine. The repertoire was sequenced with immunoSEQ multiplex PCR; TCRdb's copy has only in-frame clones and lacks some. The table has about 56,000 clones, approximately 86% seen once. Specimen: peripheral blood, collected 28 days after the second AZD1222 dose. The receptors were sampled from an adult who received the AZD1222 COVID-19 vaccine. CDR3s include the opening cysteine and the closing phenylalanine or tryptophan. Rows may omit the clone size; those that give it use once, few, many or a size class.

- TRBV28 CASSLRGDLYGYTF
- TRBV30 CAWSFRRTDTQYF
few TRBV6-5 CASSYSARGNTEAFF
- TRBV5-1 CASSLIDRSSYNSPLHF
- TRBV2 CASRDRSYEQYF
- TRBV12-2 CASRFLHRDTNYEQYF
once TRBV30 CAWSPVRDGDHYEQYF
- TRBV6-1 CASSEYWDNQPQHF
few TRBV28 CASRPGLAGGRFYEQYF
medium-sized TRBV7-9 CASSLHANSPLHF
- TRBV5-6 CASSRRGSNQPQHF
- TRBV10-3 CAISDHPGQGQETQYF
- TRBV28 CASSPGAGLDQPQHF
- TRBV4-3 CASSQEGRSTGELFF
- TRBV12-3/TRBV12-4 CASSLRELFF
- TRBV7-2 CASSQGATVGNEQFF
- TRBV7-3 CASSLGDRGFRSVYEQYF
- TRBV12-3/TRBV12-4 CASRTGADTEAFF
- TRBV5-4 CASSLVGPQEANF
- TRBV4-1 CASSQPTGYGSGNTIYF
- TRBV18 CASSRPSTGYTGELFF
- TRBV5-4 CASSLRGGVGYTF
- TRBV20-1 CSAKGVYEQYF
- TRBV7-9 CASSDPDRDLIRGYTF
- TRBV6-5 CASSKTGPNTEAFF
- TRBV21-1 CASTSRTEAFF
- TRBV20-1 CSASSGVKGEQFF
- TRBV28 CASRGAGSYYSNQPQHF
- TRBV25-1 CASSAGLTEDYNEQFF
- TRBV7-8 CASSLGLDSYYGYTF
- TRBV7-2 CASSPTGEPNQPQHF
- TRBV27 CASSLGLSPLHF
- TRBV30 CAWSGPGTSNQQYF
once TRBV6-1 CASSASLRDSGTHQGQPQHF
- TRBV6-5 CASRTIGGGSYEQYF
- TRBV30 CAGAGSNNSPLHF
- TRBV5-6 CASSLGKEAFF
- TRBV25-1 CASSSGTAKNIQYF
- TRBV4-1 CASSQMRGSSYEQYF
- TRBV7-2 CASSLVSGGAPSEQYF
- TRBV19 CASSEGPGGTEAFF